The source of this T cell receptor (beta chain) is a study of T cell responses to AZD1222 COVID-19 vaccine. General observations from the study: Sampling captured repertoires only after the peak T cell response. Spike as a whole was targeted by vaccine-associated CD4 TCRs, dominant at 160-218 and 743-854. There were mostly white British donors and more females than males, and clonal diversity was possibly underestimated. Spike-specific TCR breadth rose after two AZD1222 doses, and depth rose as well.

Concerning this clone itself: The antigen is undetermined.

CDR1 SGHTA and CDR2 FQGNSA come from the germline V gene. V shed 1 base and J shed 4 bases, with 2 bases lying between them. The length of the CDR3 is 12 residues. TCRdb keeps only in-frame clones here, not all; method: immunoSEQ multiplex PCR. The repertoire holds around 270,000 clones, with 90% to 95% as singletons. The receptor was isolated from an adult who received the AZD1222 COVID-19 vaccine. The chain joins TRBV7-2 to TRBJ2-1; D remains unclear. Sequencing was performed on peripheral blood, taken 28 days after the second AZD1222 dose. The CDR3 reads CASSLGYNEQFF. In DNA form, the CDR3 reads TGTGCCAGCAGCTTAGGGTACAATGAGCAGTTCTTC.